A selection of T cell receptor beta chains follows, all from one sample in a study of T-cell reconstitution after alpha-beta-depleted transplantation in children. Using its own MiXCR run on the PCR reads, TCRdb lists one record per CDR3 protein. The sample has 530,000 or so distinct CDR3 sequences, 25% to 30% seen once. This sample comprised PBMCs, obtained before TCRalphabeta/CD19-depleted stem cell transplant. These receptors were taken from a boy under two years old with Wiskott-Aldrich syndrome, due to receive a stem cell transplant. Each CDR3 is given with its conserved first and last residue. The D gene is left open where the match is weak. Size is stated for part of the rows, as once, few or many counts, or as a class when the clone is expanded.

>NA|TRBV28|12|NA|TRBJ2-6
TGTGCCAGCAGTGCCCGGGCCAACGTCCTGACTTTC
CASSARANVLTF
>NA|TRBV5-1|16|NA|TRBJ2-3
TGCGCCAGCAGCTTGGAGCAGCGGCGTCGCACAGATACGCAGTATTTT
CASSLEQRRRTDTQYF
>NA|TRBV7-9|15|NA|TRBJ2-7
TGTGCCAGCAGCTTAGCGTCATGGGAGCGGTACGAGCAGTACTTC
CASSLASWERYEQYF
>NA|TRBV7-6|13|NA|TRBJ2-5
TGTGCCAGCAGCTCCGCTGCACCTGAGACCCAGTACTTC
CASSSAAPETQYF
>NA|TRBV11-1|15|few|TRBJ2-1
TGTGCCAGCAGCTTAGGAGCGGCCTCTTACAATGAGCAGTTCTTC
CASSLGAASYNEQFF
>TRBD1|TRBV5-1|15|NA|TRBJ2-5
TGCGCCAGCAGCACCACGGACAGGTGGGGGGAGACCCAGTACTTC
CASSTTDRWGETQYF
>TRBD2|TRBV10-1|16|few|TRBJ2-1
TGCGCCAGCAGTGACTTAAGCGGGAGCAATTACAATGAGCAGTTCTTC
CASSDLSGSNYNEQFF
>NA|TRBV11-3|14|NA|TRBJ2-3
TGTGCCAGCAGCTTTTCACGGGGGCAAGATACGCAGTATTTT
CASSFSRGQDTQYF
>NA|TRBV20-1|14|NA|TRBJ2-2
TGCAGTGCTAGAGAGAGCCTGAGCACCGGGGAGCTGTTTTTT
CSARESLSTGELFF
>NA|TRBV28|14|few|TRBJ2-7
TGTGCCAGCAGTTTCCCGGACAGATCCTACGAGCAGTACTTC
CASSFPDRSYEQYF
>TRBD2|TRBV27|18|few|TRBJ2-1
TGTGCCAGCAGTACAAGACTAGCGGGAAGATTGCGTTCCAATGAGCAGTTCTTC
CASSTRLAGRLRSNEQFF
>NA|TRBV28|16|few|TRBJ1-4
TGTGCCAGCAATCGGGGGGGGCTTGAAACTAATGAAAAACTGTTTTTT
CASNRGGLETNEKLFF
>NA|TRBV20-1|11|few|TRBJ2-5
TGCAGTGCGCATAGTGGGGAGACCCAGTACTTC
CSAHSGETQYF
>TRBD2|TRBV5-1|15|NA|TRBJ2-1
TGCGCCAGCAGCTTGTCAGCGGGAGTGAGAAATGAGCAGTTCTTC
CASSLSAGVRNEQFF
>TRBD2|TRBV20-1|16|NA|TRBJ2-1
TGCAGTGCTAGATCAACTAGCGGGAGGTCGTACAATGAGCAGTTCTTC
CSARSTSGRSYNEQFF
>NA|TRBV20-1|13|NA|TRBJ2-4
TGCAGTGCTAGTGGGAGGGGGGGAAACATTCAGTACTTC
CSASGRGGNIQYF
>TRBD2|TRBV5-1|16|NA|TRBJ2-7
TGCGCCAGCAGCTTGACAAGCGGGAGTCTTTCCTACGAGCAGTACTTC
CASSLTSGSLSYEQYF
>TRBD2|TRBV30|14|NA|TRBJ2-3
TGTGCCTGGCGATGGACTAGCGGCACAGATACGCAGTATTTT
CAWRWTSGTDTQYF
>NA|TRBV12-3/TRBV12-4|15|few|TRBJ2-5
TGTGCCAGCAGCCCCTGGAGCGGGCAGCAAGAGACCCAGTACTTC
CASSPWSGQQETQYF
>NA|TRBV20-1|13|NA|TRBJ2-1
TGCAGTGCTAGCGGTGGGTTCAACAATGAGCAGTTCTTC
CSASGGFNNEQFF
>TRBD1|TRBV19|13|few|TRBJ1-1
TGTGCCAGCTCAGGGGGTTCGTACACTGAAGCTTTCTTT
CASSGGSYTEAFF
>NA|TRBV21-1|15|NA|TRBJ2-5
TGTGCCAGCAGCAAAGAGAGGACAGAAAAAGAGACCCAGTACTTC
CASSKERTEKETQYF
>NA|TRBV5-5|14|NA|TRBJ2-5
TGTGCCAGCAGCGCAGACGGGGCCCGGTGGGCCCAGTACTTC
CASSADGARWAQYF
>NA|TRBV5-1|14|NA|TRBJ2-2
TGCGCCAGCAGCTTTTCGGGAGAAGCCGGGGAGCTGTTTTTT
CASSFSGEAGELFF
>TRBD2|TRBV11-1|18|few|TRBJ2-5
TGTGCCAGCAGCTTAGTTGTACGGCAACTAGCGGGAGCAGAGACCCAGTACTTC
CASSLVVRQLAGAETQYF
>TRBD2|TRBV7-2|15|NA|TRBJ2-3
TGTGCCAGCAGCCTGGGTAGCGGGAGCGTAGATACGCAGTATTTT
CASSLGSGSVDTQYF
>NA|TRBV18|16|few|TRBJ2-5
TGTGCCAGCTCTCCTCAACAGGAGCTTATCCAAGAGACCCAGTACTTC
CASSPQQELIQETQYF
>NA|TRBV4-1|14|few|TRBJ1-1
TGCGCCAGCAGCCGCCCGACATATATCACTGAAGCTTTCTTT
CASSRPTYITEAFF
>TRBD1|TRBV5-1|14|NA|TRBJ1-4
TGCGCCAGCAGCCCGGGACAGGTTAATGAAAAACTGTTTTTT
CASSPGQVNEKLFF
>TRBD2|TRBV10-3|14|NA|TRBJ2-3
TGTGCCATCAGGAATAGCGGGAGAGGAGATACGCAGTATTTT
CAIRNSGRGDTQYF
>NA|TRBV5-1|13|NA|TRBJ2-1
TGCGCCAGCAGCCCCGCCGGAGTAGGGGAGCAGTTCTTC
CASSPAGVGEQFF
>TRBD2|TRBV11-2|15|few|TRBJ2-5
TGTGCCAGCAGCACAGGCCAGCGGGGGCAAGAGACCCAGTACTTC
CASSTGQRGQETQYF
>TRBD2|TRBV10-2|16|many|TRBJ2-3
TGCGCCAGCGGCCTTTTTAGCGGGATAAGCACAGATACGCAGTATTTT
CASGLFSGISTDTQYF
>NA|TRBV6-1|13|NA|TRBJ2-3
TGTGCCAGCAACGGACCAGGGACAGATACGCAGTATTTT
CASNGPGTDTQYF